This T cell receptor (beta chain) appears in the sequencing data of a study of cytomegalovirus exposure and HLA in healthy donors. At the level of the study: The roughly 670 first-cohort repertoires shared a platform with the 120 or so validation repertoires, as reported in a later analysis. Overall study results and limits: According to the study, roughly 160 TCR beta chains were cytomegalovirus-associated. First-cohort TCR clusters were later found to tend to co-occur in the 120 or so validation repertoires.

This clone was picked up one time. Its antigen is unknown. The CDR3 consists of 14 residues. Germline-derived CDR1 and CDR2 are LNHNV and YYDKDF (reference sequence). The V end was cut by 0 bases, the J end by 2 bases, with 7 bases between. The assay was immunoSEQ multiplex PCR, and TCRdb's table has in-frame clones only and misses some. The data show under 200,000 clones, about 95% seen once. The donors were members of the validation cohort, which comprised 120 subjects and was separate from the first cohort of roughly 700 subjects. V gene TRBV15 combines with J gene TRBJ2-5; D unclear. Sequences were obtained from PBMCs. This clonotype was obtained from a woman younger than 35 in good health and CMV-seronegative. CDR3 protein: CATSREPAQETQYF. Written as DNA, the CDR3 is TGTGCCACCAGCAGAGAGCCCGCGCAAGAGACCCAGTACTTC. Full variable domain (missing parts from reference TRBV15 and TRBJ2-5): DAMVIQNPRYQVTQFGKPVTLSCSQTLNHNVMYWYQQKSSQAPKLLFHYYDKDFNNEADTPDNFQSRRPNTSFCFLDIRSPGLGDTAMYLCATSREPAQETQYFGPGTRLLVL.